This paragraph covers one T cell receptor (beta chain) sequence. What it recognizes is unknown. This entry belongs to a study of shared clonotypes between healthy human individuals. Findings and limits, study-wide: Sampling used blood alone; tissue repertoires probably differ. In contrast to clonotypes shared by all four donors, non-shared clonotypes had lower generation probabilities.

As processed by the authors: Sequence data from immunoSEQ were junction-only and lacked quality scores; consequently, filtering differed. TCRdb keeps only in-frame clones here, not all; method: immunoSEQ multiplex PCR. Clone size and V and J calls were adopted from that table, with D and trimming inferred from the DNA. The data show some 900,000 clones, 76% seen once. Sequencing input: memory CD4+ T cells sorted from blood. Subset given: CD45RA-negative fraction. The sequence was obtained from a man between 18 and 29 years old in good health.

The CDR3 is CASSLVSDEQFF. The DNA for the CDR3 is TGTGCCAGCAGCTTAGTTAGCGATGAGCAGTTCTTC. The rearrangement uses TRBV7-2 and TRBJ2-1; perhaps TRBD2 as D (5 bases). The germline V gene encodes CDR1 SGHTA and CDR2 FQGNSA. V was cut by 1 base and J by 8 bases, with 6 bases left in between. The CDR3 covers 12 residues.